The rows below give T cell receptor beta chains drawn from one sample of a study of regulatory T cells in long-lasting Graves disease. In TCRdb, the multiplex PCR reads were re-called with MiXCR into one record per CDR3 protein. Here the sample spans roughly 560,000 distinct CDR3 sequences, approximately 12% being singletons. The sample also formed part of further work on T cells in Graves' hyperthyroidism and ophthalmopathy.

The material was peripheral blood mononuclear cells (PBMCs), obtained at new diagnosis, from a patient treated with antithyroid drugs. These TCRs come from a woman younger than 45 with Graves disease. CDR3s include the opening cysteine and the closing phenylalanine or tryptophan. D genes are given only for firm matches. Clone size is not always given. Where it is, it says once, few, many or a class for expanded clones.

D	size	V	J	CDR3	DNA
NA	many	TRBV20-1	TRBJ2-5	CSARNSPQETQYF	TGCAGTGCTAGGAACAGCCCCCAAGAGACCCAGTACTTC
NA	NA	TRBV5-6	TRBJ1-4	CASSLVGSYGKLFF	TGTGCCAGCAGCTTGGTAGGGAGTTATGGAAAACTGTTTTTT
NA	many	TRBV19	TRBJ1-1	CASRRDMGNTEAFF	TGTGCCAGTCGCCGGGACATGGGTAACACTGAAGCTTTCTTT
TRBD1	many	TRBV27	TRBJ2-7	CASSSGQGAHEQYF	TGTGCCAGCAGTTCTGGACAGGGGGCTCATGAGCAGTACTTC
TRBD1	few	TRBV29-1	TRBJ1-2	CSVEGQGGGYGYTF	TGCAGCGTTGAAGGACAGGGGGGAGGCTATGGCTACACCTTC
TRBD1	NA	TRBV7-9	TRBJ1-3	CASSRGQGNTIYF	TGTGCCAGCAGCAGGGGACAGGGAAACACCATATATTTT
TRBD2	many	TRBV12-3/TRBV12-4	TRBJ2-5	CASSSGLAGGWETQYF	TGTGCCAGCAGTTCGGGACTAGCGGGAGGTTGGGAGACCCAGTACTTC
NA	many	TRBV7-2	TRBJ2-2	CASSLARTAKANTGELFF	TGTGCCAGCAGCTTAGCGAGGACAGCGAAGGCGAACACCGGGGAGCTGTTTTTT
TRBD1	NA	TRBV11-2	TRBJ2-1	CASSRSTGGSYNDQCF	TGTGCCAGCAGCCGCTCGACAGGGGGCTCCTACAATGACCAGTGCTTC
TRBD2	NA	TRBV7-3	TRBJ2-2	CASSSQGGGAGGELFF	TGTGCCAGCAGCTCTCAGGGCGGGGGGGCTGGCGGGGAGCTGTTTTTT
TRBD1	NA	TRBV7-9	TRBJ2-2	CASSRGQGFSAGELFF	TGTGCCAGCAGCCGGGGACAGGGCTTTTCGGCCGGGGAGCTGTTTTTT
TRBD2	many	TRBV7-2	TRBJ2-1	CASSSTKAGASSQFF	TGTGCCAGCAGCTCCACAAAAGCGGGAGCGTCGTCGCAGTTCTTC
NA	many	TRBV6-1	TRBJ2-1	CASSEAPWGAYNEQFF	TGTGCCAGCAGTGAAGCCCCCTGGGGAGCCTACAATGAGCAGTTCTTC
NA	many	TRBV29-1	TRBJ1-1	CSGRQANTEAFF	TGCAGCGGGCGACAGGCGAACACTGAAGCTTTCTTT
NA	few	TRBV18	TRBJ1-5	CASSPRASKGNQPQHF	TGTGCCAGCTCACCAAGGGCCTCGAAAGGCAATCAGCCCCAGCATTTT
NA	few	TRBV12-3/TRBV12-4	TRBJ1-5	CASSLGAVLWQPQHF	TGTGCCAGCAGTTTAGGGGCAGTGCTGTGGCAGCCCCAGCATTTT
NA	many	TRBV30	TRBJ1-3	CAWSVGTPLAGNTIYF	TGTGCCTGGAGTGTCGGTACCCCTCTTGCTGGAAACACCATATATTTT
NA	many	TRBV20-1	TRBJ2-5	CSVPGRAGETQYF	TGCAGTGTCCCCGGCAGGGCTGGAGAGACCCAGTACTTC
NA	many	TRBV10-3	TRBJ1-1	CAIRSPTANTEAFF	TGTGCCATCAGGAGCCCGACAGCGAACACTGAAGCTTTCTTT
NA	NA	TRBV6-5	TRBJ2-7	CASSSTGGPYEQYF	TGTGCCAGCAGTTCGACAGGAGGTCCCTACGAGCAGTACTTC
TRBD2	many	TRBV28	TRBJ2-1	CASSLKGGRNHEQFF	TGTGCCAGCAGTTTAAAAGGCGGGAGAAACCATGAGCAGTTCTTC
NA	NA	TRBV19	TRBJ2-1	CASSIGMSSYNEQFF	TGTGCCAGTAGTATAGGTATGAGCTCCTACAATGAGCAGTTCTTC
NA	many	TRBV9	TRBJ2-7	CASSPEGLEQYF	TGTGCCAGCAGCCCCGAGGGGCTCGAGCAGTACTTC
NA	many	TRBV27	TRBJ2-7	CASSLSINSYEQYF	TGTGCCAGCAGTTTATCTATTAACTCCTACGAGCAGTACTTC
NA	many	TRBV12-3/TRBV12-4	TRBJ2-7	CASSFRFSSYEQYF	TGTGCCAGCAGTTTTAGGTTTAGCTCCTACGAGCAGTACTTC
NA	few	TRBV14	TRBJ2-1	CASSQDSHLSYNEQFF	TGTGCCAGCAGCCAAGACTCCCACCTCTCCTACAATGAGCAGTTCTTC
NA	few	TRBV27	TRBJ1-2	CASRPSRSHLYGYTF	TGTGCCAGCAGACCATCCCGGAGTCACTTGTATGGCTACACCTTC
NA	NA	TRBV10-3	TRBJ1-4	CAISDELTNEKLFF	TGTGCCATCAGTGATGAGCTAACTAATGAAAAACTGTTTTTT
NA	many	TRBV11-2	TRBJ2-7	CASSPISGRGEQYF	TGTGCCAGCAGCCCTATTAGCGGACGGGGCGAGCAGTACTTC
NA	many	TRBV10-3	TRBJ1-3	CAISPGGSGNTIYF	TGTGCCATCAGTCCCGGGGGGTCTGGAAACACCATATATTTT
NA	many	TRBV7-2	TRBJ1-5	CASSLVRGGNQPQHF	TGTGCCAGCAGCTTAGTTAGGGGGGGCAATCAGCCCCAGCATTTT
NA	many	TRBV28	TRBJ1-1	CASSLGGRWAEAFF	TGTGCCAGCAGTTTGGGGGGCAGGTGGGCTGAAGCTTTCTTT
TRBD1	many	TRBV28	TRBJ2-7	CASTWTGPSYEQYF	TGTGCCAGCACCTGGACAGGGCCCTCCTACGAGCAGTACTTC
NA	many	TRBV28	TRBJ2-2	CASSSLTGTGELFF	TGTGCCAGCTCTAGCCTTACGGGCACCGGGGAGCTGTTTTTT
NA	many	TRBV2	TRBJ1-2	CASSEEFGVSYGYTF	TGTGCCAGCAGTGAAGAATTCGGGGTTAGCTATGGCTACACCTTC
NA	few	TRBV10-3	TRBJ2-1	CAIREGTYNEQFF	TGTGCCATCAGGGAGGGAACCTACAATGAGCAGTTCTTC
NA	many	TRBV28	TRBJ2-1	CASTPENYNEQFF	TGTGCCAGCACGCCGGAGAATTACAATGAGCAGTTCTTC
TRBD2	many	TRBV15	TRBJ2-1	CATIGSGRGSYNEQFF	TGTGCCACCATCGGCAGCGGGAGGGGCTCCTACAATGAGCAGTTCTTC
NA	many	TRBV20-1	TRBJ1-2	CSAETGTYGYTF	TGCAGTGCTGAAACCGGGACCTATGGCTACACCTTC
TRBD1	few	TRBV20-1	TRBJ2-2	CSARRDRDVFQTGELFF	TGCAGTGCTAGGAGAGACAGGGACGTTTTTCAAACCGGGGAGCTGTTTTTT
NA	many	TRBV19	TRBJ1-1	CASSMGTQGNLTEAFF	TGTGCCAGTAGTATGGGGACGCAGGGGAACTTAACTGAAGCTTTCTTT